A single sample gave rise to the 27 T cell receptor beta chains below, sequenced in a study of blood T cells in healthy people across ages (dated by TCRdb to the mid-2010s). Library prep was done by 5' RACE. The instrument was an Illumina HiSeq 2500. The second PCR ran for roughly 7 to 12 cycles and used a J-beta primer mix along with a sample-barcoded 5' primer. In-frame beta chains were kept once TCRdb had trimmed the public reads at Q25 with fastp and called clones with MiXCR. Duplicate CDR3 protein sequences are folded into a single record with the most common DNA and genes. This sample gives hundreds of thousands of distinct CDR3 sequences in total; more than 40% of them show up just once. The top ten clones comprise under 25% of the sample. Sample: blood. The receptors stem from a woman aged 60-75 years in good health.

This chain connects TRBV5-1 to TRBJ2-7; 9 nucleotides align to TRBD2. The CDR3 covers 14 residues. Germline CDR1 SGHRS, CDR2 YFSETQ. V lost 0 bases, J lost 4 bases, and 2 bases stayed unmatched. CDR3 nucleotide sequence: TGCGCCAGCAGCTTGGAGGGACTAGCTTACGAGCAGTACTTC. This encodes CASSLEGLAYEQYF.

V is TRBV9 and J is TRBJ2-1, with TRBD2 identical over 9 bases. This CDR3 contains 13 residues. Germline V gene data show CDR1 as SGDLS and CDR2 as YYNGEE. With 5 bases clipped from V and 15 bases from J, the junction kept 12 bases outside the gene matches. The CDR3 loop is CASSASPGTSTFF. The CDR3 DNA follows: TGTGCCAGCAGTGCTTCCCCCGGGACTAGCACGTTCTTC.

The gene calls are TRBV27 and TRBJ1-5; maybe TRBD1 (6 bases). Per the germline V gene, CDR1 is MNHEY and CDR2 is SMNVEV (reference sequence). The V end was cut by 5 bases, the J end by 4 bases, with 9 bases between. The CDR3 contains 13 residues. In nucleotides, the CDR3 is TGTGCCAGCAGTGTGGACAGAAATCAGCCCCAGCATTTT. The encoded protein is CASSVDRNQPQHF.

This clonotype was found a few times. This chain joins TRBV5-1 and TRBJ2-5; perhaps TRBD1 as D (6 bases). Gene TRBJ2-7 matches the end of the DNA better, so the J call may be wrong. This CDR3 is 15 amino acids long. Germline V CDR1 and CDR2: SGHRS, YFSETQ. CDR3 DNA: TGCGCCAGCAGCCAAGGGGACATCAACCAGGGCGAGCAGTACTTC. Translated, it gives CASSQGDINQGEQYF.

V gene TRBV20-1 combines with J gene TRBJ2-1; tentative D call: TRBD1 (5 bases). V lost 0 bases and J lost 1, with 13 bases in between. Germline-derived CDR1 and CDR2 are DFQATT and SNEGSKA (reference sequence). The CDR3 has 16 amino acids. The CDR3 region is CSARDKGFGSYNEQFF. CDR3 coding DNA: TGCAGTGCTAGAGATAAGGGGTTCGGGTCCTACAATGAGCAGTTCTTC.

At least ten counts were recorded for this clonotype. This chain links TRBV7-9 with TRBJ2-3; 8 bases fit TRBD2. The V gene's germline CDR1 is SEHNR and CDR2 FQNEAQ (reference sequence). The V gene end was trimmed by 6 bases and the J gene end by 1 base; junction bases not matched to a gene: 9. This CDR3 contains 16 residues. The CDR3 nucleotides are TGTGCCAGCAGATTGGCGGGGGGACCCCGCACAGATACGCAGTATTTT. Its translation: CASRLAGGPRTDTQYF.

This clonotype has at least ten counts. In DNA, the CDR3 is TGTGCCAGCAGTTACTCGGGGGCGGCTAATGAAAAACTGTTTTTT. This gives the protein CASSYSGAANEKLFF. The rearrangement uses TRBV6-6 and TRBJ1-4; possible D gene TRBD1, 6 bases. Germline V gene sequence: CDR1 MNHNY, CDR2 SVGAGI (reference sequence). CDR3 length equals 15 residues. Deletions cut 0 bases from V and 3 bases from J, with 8 bases between.

The chain joins TRBV2 to TRBJ1-1; 9 bases line up with TRBD1. The CDR3 loop spans 14 amino acids. V shed 4 bases, J shed 4 bases, and the junction held 4 bases outside the gene matches. Germline CDR1 and CDR2: SNHLY and FYNNEI. The CDR3 nucleotides read TGTGCCAGCAGTGGACAGGGGGTGGCCACTGAAGCTTTCTTT. Translating it yields CASSGQGVATEAFF.

The chain uses TRBV20-1 and TRBJ2-4, with D unresolved. Trimming took 3 bases from V and 1 from J, leaving 7 bases between them. This CDR3 comprises 13 residues. Germline CDR1 and CDR2: DFQATT and SNEGSKA (reference sequence). The CDR3 here is CSASQGAKNIQYF. DNA of the CDR3: TGCAGTGCTAGTCAAGGGGCCAAAAACATTCAGTACTTC.

This clonotype has more than one count but fewer than ten. This chain joins TRBV3-1 and TRBJ1-5; TRBD1 aligns across 8 bases. The CDR3 is 15 residues long. V shed 1 base and J 4 bases; nucleotides not matched to a gene: 3. Germline CDR1 reads LGHDT; CDR2 reads YNNKEL (reference sequence). The CDR3, as DNA: TGTGCCAGCAGCCAAGGGACAGGGCAGAATCAGCCCCAGCATTTT. Protein product: CASSQGTGQNQPQHF.

The rearrangement joins TRBV7-9 to TRBJ2-3; D is possibly TRBD1 (5 bases). There are 14 residues in the CDR3. Trimming took 3 bases from V and 5 from J, leaving 12 bases between them. Germline assignment: CDR1 SEHNR and CDR2 FQNEAQ (reference sequence). For the CDR3, the DNA is TGTGCCAGCAGCTTGAGTGATCAGGGAGATACGCAGTATTTT. It is translated as CASSLSDQGDTQYF.

This clonotype appeared once. The CDR3 DNA reads TGTGCCAGCAGCGTAGCCCTTGGGACTGGAGAGACCCAGTACTTC. This translates into CASSVALGTGETQYF. This rearrangement joins TRBV9 to TRBJ2-5; perhaps TRBD2 as D (6 bases). The V gene's germline CDR1 is SGDLS and CDR2 YYNGEE. The V end was cut by 0 bases, the J end by 4 bases, with 13 bases between. This CDR3 has 15 amino acids.

The chain recombines TRBV6-1 with TRBJ2-2; 7 positions agree with TRBD1. This CDR3 is built from 14 residues. V lost 6 bases and J lost 3; bases outside the gene matches: 4. CDR1 is MNHNS, CDR2 SASEGT, per germline. The CDR3 reads CASSLGTDTGELFF. CDR3 DNA: TGTGCCAGCAGCCTCGGGACAGACACCGGGGAGCTGTTTTTT.

This chain uses TRBV27 with TRBJ2-7; TRBD1 is a possible D gene (5 bases). The CDR3 runs 16 residues. The germline V gene encodes CDR1 MNHEY and CDR2 SMNVEV (reference sequence). Trimming removed 2 bases from V and 2 bases from J, with 16 bases in between. CDR3 coding DNA: TGTGCCAGCAGTTTAGGGCAGGGCGGTCCTGCCTACGAGCAGTACTTC. Translated: CASSLGQGGPAYEQYF.

The rearrangement joins TRBV18 to TRBJ2-4; TRBD1 aligns across 7 bases. The DNA matches TRBJ2-7 better at its end, which makes the J call doubtful. Germline V gene lookup returns CDR1 KGHSH and CDR2 LQKENI. This CDR3 is 12 amino acids long. CDR3 DNA sequence: TGTGCCAGCTCGACTGACAGGGTCGAGCAGTACTTC. It codes for CASSTDRVEQYF.

The chain links TRBV20-1 to TRBJ2-5; TRBD2 matches at 8 bases. There are 14 residues in the CDR3. The V gene's germline CDR1 is DFQATT and CDR2 SNEGSKA (reference sequence). The ends lost 5 bases at V and 11 bases at J; junction bases unmatched: 16. The CDR3 coding sequence is TGCAGTGCTCTAATAGCGGGGCTAGCGTTTGAGCAGTACTTC. This codes for CSALIAGLAFEQYF.

V gene TRBV12-3 or TRBV12-4 combines with J gene TRBJ2-2, with D unclear. The V gene lost 6 bases and the J gene lost 6 bases, with 11 bases spanning the gap. The CDR3 is 13 residues long. The chain's CDR3 is CASRQTRSGELFF. In nucleotides, the CDR3 is TGTGCCAGCAGACAAACCAGGTCCGGGGAGCTGTTTTTT.

The chain uses TRBV7-2 and TRBJ2-7; 10 bases map to TRBD2. The junction had 6 bases not matched to a gene; V was cut back by 2 bases and J by 2 bases. This CDR3 is built from 16 residues. Per the germline V gene, CDR1 is SGHTA and CDR2 is FQGNSA. CDR3 in DNA: TGTGCCAGCAGCTTATTAGGGACTAGCGAAGCCTACGAGCAGTACTTC. This translates into CASSLLGTSEAYEQYF.

V is TRBV27 and J is TRBJ1-2; D not certain. Germline-derived CDR1 and CDR2 are MNHEY and SMNVEV (reference sequence). The CDR3 extends over 13 amino acids. Trimming removed 6 bases from V and 5 bases from J, with 13 bases in between. The CDR3 reads CASRKVSEYGYTF. The CDR3 DNA is TGTGCCAGCAGAAAGGTCTCGGAGTATGGCTACACCTTC.

A few counts support this clonotype. This chain connects TRBV14 to TRBJ2-7, with D tentatively TRBD1 (6 bases). The J call may be incorrect, as the DNA end agrees better with TRBJ2-5. The CDR3 totals 14 residues. Germline-derived CDR1 and CDR2 are SGHDN and FVKESK. CDR3 nucleotide sequence: TGTGCCAGCACCCCCGCGACAGGCAAGGAGACCCAGTACTTC. Its translation is CASTPATGKETQYF.

With respect to this clonotype: A much larger clone lies one base from this, so it may be a read error. The chain links TRBV5-1 to TRBJ2-1; 9 positions match TRBD2. This CDR3 contains 15 residues. Germline CDR1 reads SGHRS; CDR2 reads YFSETQ. CDR3 in amino acids: CAGSLALAGEIEQFF. CDR3 nucleotides: TGCGCCGGCAGCTTGGCGTTAGCGGGGGAAATTGAGCAGTTCTTC.

J is TRBJ2-7 and V is TRBV4-2, with TRBD2 matching over 9 bases. J gave up 0 bases and V 1 base, and 7 bases lay outside the gene matches. CDR1 is LGHNA and CDR2 is YNFKEQ in the germline V gene. The CDR3 sequence is 17 residues long. The chain's CDR3 is CASSQVAGESGSYEQYF. CDR3 DNA: TGTGCCAGCAGCCAAGTAGCGGGAGAATCGGGCTCCTACGAGCAGTACTTC.

This clonotype has more than one count but fewer than ten. V usage is TRBV5-1 and J usage is TRBJ2-3, with D possibly matching TRBD2 (5 bases). Germline V gene data show CDR1 as SGHRS and CDR2 as YFSETQ. V was cut by 1 base and J by 0 bases, with 12 bases left in between. This CDR3 contains 16 residues. The CDR3 sequence: CASSLISSPSTDTQYF. The DNA of the CDR3 is TGCGCCAGCAGCTTGATTTCTAGCCCCAGCACAGATACGCAGTATTTT.

This clonotype showed up just once. The chain is built from TRBV5-1 and TRBJ2-2; no clear D gene. V was cut by 3 bases and J by 4 bases, with 7 bases left in between. Looked up from germline, CDR1 is SGHRS and CDR2 is YFSETQ. The CDR3 is made up of 13 amino acids. CDR3 DNA sequence: TGCGCCAGCAGCTGGGTAGTCACCGGGGAGCTGTTTTTT. The encoded protein is CASSWVVTGELFF.

The genes are TRBV9 and TRBJ2-5; D is ambiguous. V was trimmed by 0 bases and J by 2 bases, leaving 11 bases between them. The CDR3 is made up of 15 amino acids. Germline V gene lookup returns CDR1 SGDLS and CDR2 YYNGEE. CDR3 region: CASSVDGTVQETQYF. CDR3 coding DNA: TGTGCCAGCAGCGTAGATGGAACGGTTCAAGAGACCCAGTACTTC.

The chain is built from TRBV7-3 and TRBJ2-1; weak D call: TRBD1 (6 bases). The tail of the sequence fits TRBJ2-7 better, so the J call may be wrong. CDR1 and CDR2 from the germline V gene are SGHTA and FQGTGA. The CDR3 is 13 amino acids. The CDR3 loop reads CASSFGQYNEQYF. In nucleotides, the CDR3 is TGTGCCAGCAGCTTTGGACAGTACAATGAGCAGTACTTC.

A few counts support this clonotype. The chain carries TRBV10-3 and TRBJ2-1; the match to TRBD2 covers 9 bases. Germline loops: CDR1 ENHRY, CDR2 SYGVKD. The CDR3 is made up of 14 amino acids. With 3 bases clipped from V and 6 bases from J, the junction kept 3 bases outside the gene matches. For the CDR3, the DNA is TGTGCCATCAGTGAACAGCGGGGGGCCAATGAGCAGTTCTTC. Its translation is CAISEQRGANEQFF.